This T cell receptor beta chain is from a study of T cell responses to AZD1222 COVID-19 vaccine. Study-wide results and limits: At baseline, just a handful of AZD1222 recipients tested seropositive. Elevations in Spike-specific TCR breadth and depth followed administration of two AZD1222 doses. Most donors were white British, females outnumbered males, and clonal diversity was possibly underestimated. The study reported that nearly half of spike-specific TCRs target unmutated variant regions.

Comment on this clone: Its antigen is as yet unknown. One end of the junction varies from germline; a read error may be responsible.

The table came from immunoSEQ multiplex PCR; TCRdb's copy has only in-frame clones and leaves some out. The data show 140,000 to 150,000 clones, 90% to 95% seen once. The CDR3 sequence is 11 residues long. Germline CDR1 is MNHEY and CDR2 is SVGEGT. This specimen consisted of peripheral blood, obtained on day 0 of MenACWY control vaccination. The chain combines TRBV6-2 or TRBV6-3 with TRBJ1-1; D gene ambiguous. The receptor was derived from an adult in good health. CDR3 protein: CASSYSGESFF. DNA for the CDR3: TGTGCCAGCAGTTACTCCGGTGAATCTTTCTTT.